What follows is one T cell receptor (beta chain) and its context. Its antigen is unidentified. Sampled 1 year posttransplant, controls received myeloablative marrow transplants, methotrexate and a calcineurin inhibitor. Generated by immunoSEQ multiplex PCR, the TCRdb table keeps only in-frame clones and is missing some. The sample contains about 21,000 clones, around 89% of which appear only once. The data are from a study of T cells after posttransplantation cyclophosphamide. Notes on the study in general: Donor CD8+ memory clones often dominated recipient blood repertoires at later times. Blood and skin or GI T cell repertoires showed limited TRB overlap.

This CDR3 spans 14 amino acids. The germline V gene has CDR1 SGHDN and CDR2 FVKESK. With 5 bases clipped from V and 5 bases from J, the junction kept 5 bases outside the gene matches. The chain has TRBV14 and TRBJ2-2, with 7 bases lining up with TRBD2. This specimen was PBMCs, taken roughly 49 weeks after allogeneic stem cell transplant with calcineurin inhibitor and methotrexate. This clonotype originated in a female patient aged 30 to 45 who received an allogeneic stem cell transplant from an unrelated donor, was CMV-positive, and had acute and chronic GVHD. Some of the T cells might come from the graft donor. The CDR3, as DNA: TGTGCCAGCAGCAACTCCGGGGGGACCGGGGAGCTGTTTTTT. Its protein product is CASSNSGGTGELFF.